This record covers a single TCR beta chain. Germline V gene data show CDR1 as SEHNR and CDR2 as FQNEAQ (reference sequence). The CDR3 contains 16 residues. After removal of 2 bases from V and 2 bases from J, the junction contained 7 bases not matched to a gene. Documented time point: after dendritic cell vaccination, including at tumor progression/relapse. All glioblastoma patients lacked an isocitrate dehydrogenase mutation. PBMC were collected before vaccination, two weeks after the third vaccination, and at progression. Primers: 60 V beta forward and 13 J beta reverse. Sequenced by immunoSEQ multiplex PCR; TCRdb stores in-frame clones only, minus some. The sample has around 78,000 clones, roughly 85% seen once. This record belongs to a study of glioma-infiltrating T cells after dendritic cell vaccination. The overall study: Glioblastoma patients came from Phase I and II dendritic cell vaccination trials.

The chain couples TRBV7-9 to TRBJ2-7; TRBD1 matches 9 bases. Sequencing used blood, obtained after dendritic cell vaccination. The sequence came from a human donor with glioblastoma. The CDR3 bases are TGTGCCAGCAGCTTAATTGAGACAGGGGGGACCTACGAGCAGTACTTC. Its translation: CASSLIETGGTYEQYF.